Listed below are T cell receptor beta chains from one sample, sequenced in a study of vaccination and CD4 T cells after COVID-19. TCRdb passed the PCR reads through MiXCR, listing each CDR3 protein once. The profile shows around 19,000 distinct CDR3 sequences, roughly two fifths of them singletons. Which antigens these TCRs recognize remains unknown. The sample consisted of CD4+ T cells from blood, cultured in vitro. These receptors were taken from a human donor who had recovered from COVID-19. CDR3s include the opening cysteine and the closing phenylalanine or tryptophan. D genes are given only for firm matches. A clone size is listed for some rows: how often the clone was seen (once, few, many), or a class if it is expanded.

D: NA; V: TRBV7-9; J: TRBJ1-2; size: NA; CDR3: CASSLWAGTNYGYTF; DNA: TGTGCCAGCAGCTTATGGGCAGGGACCAACTATGGCTACACCTTC
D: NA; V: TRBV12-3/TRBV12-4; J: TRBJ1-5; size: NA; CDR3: CASSLSAGINQPQHF; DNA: TGTGCCAGCAGTTTAAGCGCTGGGATCAATCAGCCCCAGCATTTT
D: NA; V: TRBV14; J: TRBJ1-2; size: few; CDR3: CASSRSGTHGSYGYTF; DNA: TGTGCCAGCAGCCGATCCGGGACCCATGGAAGCTATGGCTACACCTTC
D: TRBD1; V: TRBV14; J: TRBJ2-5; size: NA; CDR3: CASSRYYRGETQYF; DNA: TGTGCCAGCAGCCGATATTACAGGGGGGAGACCCAGTACTTC
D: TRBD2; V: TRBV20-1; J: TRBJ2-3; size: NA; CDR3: CSAASGGFGTDTQYF; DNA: TGCAGTGCAGCTAGCGGGGGGTTCGGCACAGATACGCAGTATTTT
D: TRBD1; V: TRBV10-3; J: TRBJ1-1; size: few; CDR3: CAISDPRQGVNTEAFF; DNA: TGTGCCATCAGTGACCCCCGACAGGGAGTGAACACTGAAGCTTTCTTT
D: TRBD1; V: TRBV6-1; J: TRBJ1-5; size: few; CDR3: CASSRDRVSNQPQHF; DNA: TGTGCCAGCAGCCGGGACAGGGTTAGCAATCAGCCCCAGCATTTT
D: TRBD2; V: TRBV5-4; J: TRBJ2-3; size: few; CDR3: CASSLALAGSDTQYF; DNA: TGTGCCAGCAGCTTGGCCCTAGCGGGGTCAGATACGCAGTATTTT
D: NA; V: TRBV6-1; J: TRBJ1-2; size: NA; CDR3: CASSDPVLSNYGYTF; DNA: TGTGCCAGCAGTGATCCGGTTCTGTCTAACTATGGCTACACCTTC
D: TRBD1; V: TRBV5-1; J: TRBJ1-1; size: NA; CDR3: CASSLFSDRGLAFF; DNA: TGCGCCAGCAGCTTGTTTAGCGACAGGGGGCTTGCTTTCTTT
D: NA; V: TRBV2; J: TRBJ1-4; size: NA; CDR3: CATRYTGNANEKLFF; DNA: TGTGCCACCCGTTATACAGGGAACGCTAATGAAAAACTGTTTTTT
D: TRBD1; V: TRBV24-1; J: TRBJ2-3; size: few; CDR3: CATSDIRGRGDTQYF; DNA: TGTGCCACCAGTGATATAAGGGGGCGAGGGGATACGCAGTATTTT
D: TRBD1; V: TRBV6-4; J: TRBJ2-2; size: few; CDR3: CASSEGQGDTGELFF; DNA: TGTGCCAGCAGTGAGGGACAGGGGGACACCGGGGAGCTGTTTTTT
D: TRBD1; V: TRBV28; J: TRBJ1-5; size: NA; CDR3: CASSAGRGGSRNQPQHF; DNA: TGTGCCAGCAGCGCGGGCAGGGGGGGGTCTCGCAATCAGCCCCAGCATTTT
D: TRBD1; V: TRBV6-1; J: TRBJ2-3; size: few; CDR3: CASSESRFTTGGGTQYF; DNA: TGTGCCAGCAGTGAATCACGGTTTACGACAGGGGGCGGGACGCAGTATTTT
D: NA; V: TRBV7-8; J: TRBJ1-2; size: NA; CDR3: CASSFIDSYGYTF; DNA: TGTGCCAGCAGCTTTATAGACTCCTATGGCTACACCTTC
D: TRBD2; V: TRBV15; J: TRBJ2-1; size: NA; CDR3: CATSSPGLAGFDEQFF; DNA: TGTGCCACCAGCAGCCCCGGGCTAGCGGGATTCGATGAGCAGTTCTTC
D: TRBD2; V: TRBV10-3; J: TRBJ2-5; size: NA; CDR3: CAISKGLAEAQYF; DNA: TGTGCCATCAGTAAGGGACTAGCAGAAGCCCAGTACTTC